This is a list of T cell receptor beta chains from one sample in a study of shared clonotypes between healthy human individuals. Using immunoSEQ multiplex PCR, the repertoire was profiled, and TCRdb retains in-frame clones only, with some absent. The repertoire consists of about 1,900,000 clones, with about 95% occurring once and the leading ten covering approximately 1.2%. Material: naive CD8+ T cells sorted from blood. All receptors come from a man between 18 and 29 years old in good health. CDR3s include the opening cysteine and the closing phenylalanine or tryptophan. A D gene is named only where the DNA matches it firmly. Some rows mark clone size as missing; the rest say once, few, many or name a class of expanded clone.

>TRBJ2-1|TRBD2|.|TRBV28
TGTGCCAGCAGTTTTAGGACTAGCTACAATGAGCAGTTCTTC
CASSFRTSYNEQFF
>TRBJ2-1|.|.|TRBV5-1
TGCGCCAGCAGCTCCTGGGGGTATGAGCAGTTCTTC
CASSSWGYEQFF
>TRBJ2-1|.|.|TRBV6-5
TGTGCCAGCAGTTACTCGATTGGGGACCATTACAATGAGCAGTTCTTC
CASSYSIGDHYNEQFF
>TRBJ2-7|.|.|TRBV27
TGTGCCAGCAGTTCCGGGGGAGCCTACGAGCAGTACTTC
CASSSGGAYEQYF
>TRBJ1-5|.|.|TRBV4-1
TGCGCCAGCAGTCCCCTAGGGGGTGGTCAGCCCCAGCATTTT
CASSPLGGGQPQHF
>TRBJ2-2|.|.|TRBV30
TGTGCCTGGACAGGCAACACCGGGGAGCTGTTTTTT
CAWTGNTGELFF
>TRBJ1-2|TRBD1|.|TRBV4-1
TGCGCCAGCAGCCGCGGGACAGCCGATAACTATGGCTACACCTTC
CASSRGTADNYGYTF
>TRBJ1-3|.|once|TRBV7-2
TGTGCCAGCAGCTTAGTTCAGGCCCCCACTGGAAACACCATATATTTT
CASSLVQAPTGNTIYF
>TRBJ2-1|TRBD2|.|TRBV5-1
TGCGCCAGCAGCTTGTTTACCCTAGCGGAGGTGGGTGAGCAGTTCTTC
CASSLFTLAEVGEQFF
>TRBJ2-5|.|.|TRBV27
TGTGCCAGCAGTCAGAGGGGCCTAATGTACCAAGAGACCCAGTACTTC
CASSQRGLMYQETQYF
>TRBJ2-3|.|.|TRBV5-4
TGTGCGACCGGGAGCGCAGATACGCAGTATTTT
CATGSADTQYF
>TRBJ2-7|.|.|TRBV2
TGTGCCAGCAGTGATGTGGGGGGCAAAGCCTACGAGCAGTACTTC
CASSDVGGKAYEQYF
>TRBJ2-7|TRBD1|.|TRBV2
TGTGCCAGCAGTAAACAGGGGGCTTGGGAGCAGTACTTC
CASSKQGAWEQYF
>TRBJ1-1|.|.|TRBV19
TGTGCCAGTAGTATAGAAGCCGCCGACGATGAAGCTTTCTTT
CASSIEAADDEAFF
>TRBJ2-7|.|.|TRBV4-1
TGCGCCAGCAGCCACATTAGCGGCACCGCCTACGAGCAGTACTTC
CASSHISGTAYEQYF
>TRBJ2-7|.|.|TRBV5-6
TGTGCCAGCAGCCCATTGGACGGCGCCTACGAGCAGTACTTC
CASSPLDGAYEQYF
>TRBJ2-7|TRBD2|.|TRBV11-2
TGTGCCAGCAGCTTAGTTAGCGGGAGTCGATACGAGCAGTACTTC
CASSLVSGSRYEQYF
>TRBJ1-1|.|once|TRBV5-4
TGTGCCAGCAGCTTGGTCGTTGACACTGAAGCTTTCTTT
CASSLVVDTEAFF
>TRBJ1-4|TRBD1|.|TRBV18
TGTGCCAGCTCACCGTCCCGGTGGACAGGGCGTGAAAAACTGTTTTTT
CASSPSRWTGREKLFF